One TCR beta chain is described in this entry. The record originates from a study of T cell clones after liver transplantation. About the study: In this trial, immunosuppression withdrawal was attempted within 2 years of liver transplant. A pre-transplant mixed lymphocyte reaction with TCRbeta sequencing defined graft-donor-reactive clones followed in post-transplant blood. Standard immunosuppression, with no induction, continued until 12-24 months after transplant. Tolerance: complete withdrawal held at least one year, liver enzymes staying within twice normal.

Profiling relied on immunoSEQ multiplex PCR, and the TCRdb table lists in-frame clones only, not all of them. The sample records over 45,000 clones, 65% to 80% being singletons. The CDR3 loop spans 16 amino acids. Deletions cut 5 bases from V and 9 bases from J, with 23 bases between. Germline CDR1 and CDR2: SGHTA and FQGNSA. The chain links TRBV7-2 to TRBJ2-1; TRBD2 might be the D (7 bases). The sequenced sample was CD4+ T cells from blood, obtained around 54 months after liver transplant. The TCR originated in a human patient who received a liver transplant. The T cells may come from the graft donor. The CDR3 DNA reads TGTGCCAGCAGCCGTTCTGGGCGTACGGGGGGCCTTGAGCAGTTCTTC. It encodes CASSRSGRTGGLEQFF.